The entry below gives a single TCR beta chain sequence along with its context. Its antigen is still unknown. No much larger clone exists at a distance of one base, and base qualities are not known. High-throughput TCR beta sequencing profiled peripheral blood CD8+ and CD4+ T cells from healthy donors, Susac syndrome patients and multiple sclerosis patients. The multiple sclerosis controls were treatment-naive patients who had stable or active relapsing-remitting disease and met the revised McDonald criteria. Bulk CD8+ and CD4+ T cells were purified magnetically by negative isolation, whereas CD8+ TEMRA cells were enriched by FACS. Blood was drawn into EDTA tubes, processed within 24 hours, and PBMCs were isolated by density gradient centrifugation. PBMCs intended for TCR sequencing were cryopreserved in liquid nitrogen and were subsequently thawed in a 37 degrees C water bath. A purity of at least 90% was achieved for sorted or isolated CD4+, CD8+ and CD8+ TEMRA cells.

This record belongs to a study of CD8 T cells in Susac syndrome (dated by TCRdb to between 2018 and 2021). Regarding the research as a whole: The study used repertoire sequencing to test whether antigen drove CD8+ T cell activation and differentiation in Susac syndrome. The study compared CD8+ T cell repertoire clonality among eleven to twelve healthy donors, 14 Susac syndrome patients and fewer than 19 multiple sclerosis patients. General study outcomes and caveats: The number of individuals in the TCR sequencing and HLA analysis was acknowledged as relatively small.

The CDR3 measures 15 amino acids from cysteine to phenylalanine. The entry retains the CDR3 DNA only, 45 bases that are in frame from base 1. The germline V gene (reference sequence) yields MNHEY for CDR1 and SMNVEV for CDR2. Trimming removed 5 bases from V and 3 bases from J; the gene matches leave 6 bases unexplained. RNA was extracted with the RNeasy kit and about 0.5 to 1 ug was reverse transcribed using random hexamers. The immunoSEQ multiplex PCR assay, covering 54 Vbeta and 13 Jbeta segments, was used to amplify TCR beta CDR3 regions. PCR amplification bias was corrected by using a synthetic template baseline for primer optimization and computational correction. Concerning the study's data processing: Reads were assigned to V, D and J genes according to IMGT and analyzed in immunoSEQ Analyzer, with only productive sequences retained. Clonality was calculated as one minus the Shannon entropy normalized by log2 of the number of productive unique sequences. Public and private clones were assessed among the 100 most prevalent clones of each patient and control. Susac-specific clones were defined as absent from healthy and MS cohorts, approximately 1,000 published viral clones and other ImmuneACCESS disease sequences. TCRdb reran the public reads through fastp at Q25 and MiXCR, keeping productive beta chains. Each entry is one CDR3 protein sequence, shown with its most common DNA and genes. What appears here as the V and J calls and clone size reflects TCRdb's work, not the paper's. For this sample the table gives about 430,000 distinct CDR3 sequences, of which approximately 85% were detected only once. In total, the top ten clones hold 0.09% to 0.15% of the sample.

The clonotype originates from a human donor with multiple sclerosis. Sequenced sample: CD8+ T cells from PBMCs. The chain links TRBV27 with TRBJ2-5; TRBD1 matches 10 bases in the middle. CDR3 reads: CASSLTTGGKETQYF. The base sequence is TGTGCCAGCAGTCTCACGACAGGGGGCAAAGAGACCCAGTACTTC.